This TCR beta chain was observed in a study of shared T cell receptors in the human thymus. This CDR3 spans 16 amino acids. The germline V gene has CDR1 SGHNT and CDR2 YYREEE (reference sequence). Trimming removed 4 bases at V and 2 bases at J, with 18 bases between. Generated by immunoSEQ multiplex PCR, the TCRdb table keeps only in-frame clones and is missing some. Of hundreds of thousands of clones listed, approximately 90% are singletons. A further study also used this sample, focusing on human thymus T cells. That paper notes: Thymic samples were excised during corrective heart operations. Thymic and blood repertoires appeared to show biased V and J gene usage. A high degree of thymic repertoire overlap among unrelated individuals was reported in related research.

J is TRBJ2-5 and V is TRBV5-4, with D possibly TRBD1 on 6 matching bases. Sequenced input: thymocytes. The clonotype was recovered from a boy younger than two with a congenital heart defect. The CDR3 nucleotides are TGTGCCAGCAGCCCGGGACATCTCGCTATACAAGAGACCCAGTACTTC. Its protein product is CASSPGHLAIQETQYF.